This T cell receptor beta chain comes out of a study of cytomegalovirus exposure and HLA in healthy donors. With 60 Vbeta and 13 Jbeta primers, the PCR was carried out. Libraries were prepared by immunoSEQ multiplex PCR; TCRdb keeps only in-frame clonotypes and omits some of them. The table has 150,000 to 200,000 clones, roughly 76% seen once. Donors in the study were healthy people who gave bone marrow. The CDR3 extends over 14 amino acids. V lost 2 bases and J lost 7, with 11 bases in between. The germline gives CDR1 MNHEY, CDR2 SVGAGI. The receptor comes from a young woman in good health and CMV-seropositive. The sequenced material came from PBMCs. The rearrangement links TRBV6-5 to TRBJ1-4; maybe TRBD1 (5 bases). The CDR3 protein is CASSYRGEGEKLFF. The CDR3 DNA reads TGTGCCAGCAGTTACAGAGGGGAGGGTGAAAAACTGTTTTTT.